The clone carrying this T cell receptor beta chain was recorded many times. The antigen remains unidentified. This sample is drawn from a study of T-cell reconstitution after alpha-beta-depleted transplantation in children. General study findings and limits: High day-60 TCRbeta diversity in some patients came from surviving recipient T cells and thymic progenitors. Where alpha-beta T cells came from about two months after transplant was reportedly several hundred expanded graft clones. T-cell counts and diversity were attributed mostly to newly produced T cells one year after transplant.

It was with unique molecular identifiers that the TCRbeta library was prepared. TCRdb itself ran the PCR reads through MiXCR, one entry per CDR3 protein. The data contain about 280,000 distinct CDR3 sequences, under 14% of them singletons. Germline V gene sequence: CDR1 SGHDT, CDR2 YYEEEE. This CDR3 comprises 16 residues. Between the trimmed V and J ends, which lost 1 base and 1 base, there was a span of 15 bases. Sequencing was performed on peripheral blood, taken 180 days after TCRalphabeta/CD19-depleted stem cell transplant. The clonotype originates from a male patient aged 2-9 years who had a stem cell transplant for chronic granulomatous disease, so the T cells may come from the graft donor. V is TRBV5-6 and J is TRBJ2-7; D not certain. CDR3 sequence: CASSLLGSGESYEQYF. The CDR3 DNA sequence: TGTGCCAGCAGCTTGTTGGGTAGTGGGGAATCCTACGAGCAGTACTTC. Based on the CDR3 plus reference TRBV5-6 and TRBJ2-7, the full variable domain is DAGVTQSPTHLIKTRGQQVTLRCSPKSGHDTVSWYQQALGQGPQFIFQYYEEEERQRGNFPDRFSGHQFPNYSSELNVNALLLGDSALYLCASSLLGSGESYEQYFGPGTRLTVT.